The rows below give T cell receptor beta chains drawn from one sample of a study of shared clonotypes between healthy human individuals. Using immunoSEQ multiplex PCR, the repertoire was profiled, and TCRdb retains in-frame clones only, with some absent. The top ten clones hold about 33% of a sample with approximately 640,000 clones, about 90% of them seen once. The specimen was memory CD8+ T cells from PBMCs. The receptor set was obtained from a man aged 18 to 29 in good health. Some clones in this sample may be carry-over from other donors' samples. The CDR3 runs from the conserved cysteine through the conserved F or W. A D gene is named only where the DNA matches it firmly. Clone size, where shown, is once, few, many, or a class for clones that have expanded.

CDR3 protein: CASNVVRTAIYEQYF
CDR3 DNA: TGTGCCAGCAATGTTGTTAGGACAGCTATATACGAGCAGTACTTC
D gene: NA
V gene: TRBV6-5
J gene: TRBJ2-7
clone size: once

CDR3 protein: CASSSGYPDTQYF
CDR3 DNA: TGTGCCAGCAGCTCGGGGTACCCCGATACGCAGTATTTT
D gene: NA
V gene: TRBV28
J gene: TRBJ2-3
clone size: NA

CDR3 protein: CASSLTAGNAHNEQFF
CDR3 DNA: TGTGCCAGCAGCCTAACAGCGGGAAACGCCCACAATGAGCAGTTCTTC
D gene: TRBD2
V gene: TRBV7-9
J gene: TRBJ2-1
clone size: NA

CDR3 protein: CASSLWQGSSYEQYF
CDR3 DNA: TGTGCCAGCAGCTTATGGCAGGGGAGCTCCTACGAGCAGTACTTC
D gene: NA
V gene: TRBV11-3
J gene: TRBJ2-7
clone size: NA

CDR3 protein: CASSYSGRWTDTQYF
CDR3 DNA: TGTGCCAGCAGTTACTCGGGGCGGTGGACAGATACGCAGTATTTT
D gene: NA
V gene: TRBV6-6
J gene: TRBJ2-3
clone size: NA

CDR3 protein: CASSVRGAGVTGELFF
CDR3 DNA: TGTGCCAGCAGTGTACGGGGAGCGGGAGTCACCGGGGAGCTGTTTTTT
D gene: TRBD2
V gene: TRBV27
J gene: TRBJ2-2
clone size: NA

CDR3 protein: CASMGSSGPSYEQYF
CDR3 DNA: TGTGCCAGCATGGGAAGTAGCGGACCCTCCTACGAGCAGTACTTC
D gene: NA
V gene: TRBV27
J gene: TRBJ2-7
clone size: NA

CDR3 protein: CASTPRAVDGYTF
CDR3 DNA: TGTGCCAGTACCCCCCGGGCAGTCGATGGCTACACCTTC
D gene: NA
V gene: TRBV19
J gene: TRBJ1-2
clone size: NA

CDR3 protein: CSASPLASSYNEQFF
CDR3 DNA: TGCAGCGCCTCCCCCCTAGCGAGCTCCTACAATGAGCAGTTCTTC
D gene: NA
V gene: TRBV29-1
J gene: TRBJ2-1
clone size: NA

CDR3 protein: CASSPYRDRYQETQYF
CDR3 DNA: TGCGCCAGCAGCCCCTACCGGGACAGGTACCAAGAGACCCAGTACTTC
D gene: TRBD1
V gene: TRBV4-3
J gene: TRBJ2-5
clone size: NA

CDR3 protein: CASSYSIMPDSEQFF
CDR3 DNA: TGTGCCAGCAGTTACTCGATTATGCCAGATAGTGAGCAGTTCTTC
D gene: NA
V gene: TRBV6-5
J gene: TRBJ2-1
clone size: NA

CDR3 protein: CASSPFVAVNTEAFF
CDR3 DNA: TGTGCCAGCAGTCCCTTTGTGGCGGTGAACACTGAAGCTTTCTTT
D gene: NA
V gene: TRBV27
J gene: TRBJ1-1
clone size: NA

CDR3 protein: CASSQHSGGPYEQYF
CDR3 DNA: TGCGCCAGCAGCCAACATTCGGGAGGGCCCTACGAGCAGTACTTC
D gene: TRBD2
V gene: TRBV4-3
J gene: TRBJ2-7
clone size: once

CDR3 protein: CASNEAGTRDFQYF
CDR3 DNA: TGTGCCAGCAATGAGGCCGGGACCCGCGATTTTCAGTACTTC
D gene: NA
V gene: TRBV6-6
J gene: TRBJ2-4
clone size: NA

CDR3 protein: CASSLAPLLGGYEQYF
CDR3 DNA: TGTGCCAGCAGCCTCGCCCCTCTCCTGGGGGGCTACGAGCAGTACTTC
D gene: NA
V gene: TRBV5-4
J gene: TRBJ2-7
clone size: NA

CDR3 protein: CASSLGLAGGASYEQYF
CDR3 DNA: TGTGCCAGCAGCTTAGGACTAGCGGGCGGGGCTTCCTACGAGCAGTACTTC
D gene: TRBD2
V gene: TRBV7-8
J gene: TRBJ2-7
clone size: NA

CDR3 protein: CASSIVSDRTNYGYTF
CDR3 DNA: TGTGCCAGTAGTATAGTATCCGACAGGACTAACTATGGCTACACCTTC
D gene: NA
V gene: TRBV19
J gene: TRBJ1-2
clone size: NA

CDR3 protein: CASSLAGTSGRPGTGELFF
CDR3 DNA: TGCGCCAGCAGCTTGGCCGGGACTAGCGGGAGGCCGGGCACCGGGGAGCTGTTTTTT
D gene: TRBD2
V gene: TRBV5-1
J gene: TRBJ2-2
clone size: NA

CDR3 protein: CASSLGTKNIQYF
CDR3 DNA: TGTGCCAGCAGTTTAGGGACCAAAAACATTCAGTACTTC
D gene: NA
V gene: TRBV27
J gene: TRBJ2-4
clone size: once

CDR3 protein: CASSLHPHNEQFF
CDR3 DNA: TGTGCCAGCAGCCTACACCCCCACAATGAGCAGTTCTTC
D gene: NA
V gene: TRBV7-7
J gene: TRBJ2-1
clone size: NA

CDR3 protein: CASSQGRFEGEHSGNTIYF
CDR3 DNA: TGCGCCAGCAGCCAAGGCCGGTTTGAGGGGGAACACTCTGGAAACACCATATATTTT
D gene: NA
V gene: TRBV4-3
J gene: TRBJ1-3
clone size: NA

CDR3 protein: CASSLIGTNTGELFF
CDR3 DNA: TGTGCCAGCAGCTTAATAGGGACGAACACCGGGGAGCTGTTTTTT
D gene: NA
V gene: TRBV7-3
J gene: TRBJ2-2
clone size: NA

CDR3 protein: CSGRTGSSTEAFF
CDR3 DNA: TGCAGCGGGAGGACAGGGAGTAGCACTGAAGCTTTCTTT
D gene: TRBD1
V gene: TRBV29-1
J gene: TRBJ1-1
clone size: few

CDR3 protein: CASTGSGRDTDTQYF
CDR3 DNA: TGTGCCAGTACGGGTAGCGGGAGGGACACAGATACGCAGTATTTT
D gene: TRBD2
V gene: TRBV19
J gene: TRBJ2-3
clone size: NA

CDR3 protein: CASSAPGTAYNEQFF
CDR3 DNA: TGTGCCAGCAGCGCACCCGGGACAGCCTACAATGAGCAGTTCTTC
D gene: TRBD1
V gene: TRBV9
J gene: TRBJ2-1
clone size: NA

CDR3 protein: CASSLGILGSGEQFF
CDR3 DNA: TGCGCCAGCAGCCTCGGGATACTAGGTTCTGGTGAGCAGTTCTTC
D gene: NA
V gene: TRBV5-1
J gene: TRBJ2-1
clone size: NA

CDR3 protein: CASSFLRLAGLHNEQFF
CDR3 DNA: TGTGCCAGCAGTTTTCTTCGACTAGCGGGCCTCCACAATGAGCAGTTCTTC
D gene: TRBD2
V gene: TRBV27
J gene: TRBJ2-1
clone size: once

CDR3 protein: CASSLDRGTGELFF
CDR3 DNA: TGTGCCAGCAGCTTGGACCGGGGGACCGGGGAGCTGTTTTTT
D gene: NA
V gene: TRBV7-6
J gene: TRBJ2-2
clone size: NA

CDR3 protein: CASPPRLGPPGEAFF
CDR3 DNA: TGTGCCAGCCCCCCCAGACTCGGCCCACCGGGTGAAGCTTTCTTT
D gene: NA
V gene: TRBV18
J gene: TRBJ1-1
clone size: NA

CDR3 protein: CASSPYTGELFF
CDR3 DNA: TGTGCCAGCAGTCCTTACACCGGGGAGCTGTTTTTT
D gene: NA
V gene: TRBV27
J gene: TRBJ2-2
clone size: NA

CDR3 protein: CASSETGNQETQYF
CDR3 DNA: TGTGCCAGCAGTGAAACAGGGAATCAAGAGACCCAGTACTTC
D gene: NA
V gene: TRBV6-1
J gene: TRBJ2-5
clone size: NA

CDR3 protein: CASSLRQGVDETQYF
CDR3 DNA: TGTGCCAGCAGCTTACGACAGGGCGTGGACGAGACCCAGTACTTC
D gene: TRBD1
V gene: TRBV7-9
J gene: TRBJ2-5
clone size: few

CDR3 protein: CASSIGMGDAVIPVGTQYF
CDR3 DNA: TGTGCCAGTAGTATTGGGATGGGGGACGCCGTTATCCCTGTCGGAACCCAGTACTTC
D gene: NA
V gene: TRBV19
J gene: TRBJ2-5
clone size: NA

CDR3 protein: CASSESTDEWDTEAFF
CDR3 DNA: TGCGCCAGCAGTGAGTCGACAGACGAGTGGGACACTGAAGCTTTCTTT
D gene: NA
V gene: TRBV10-1
J gene: TRBJ1-1
clone size: few

CDR3 protein: CASSRIGAGRSYEQYF
CDR3 DNA: TGCGCCAGCAGCCGCATAGGGGCAGGGCGCTCCTACGAGCAGTACTTC
D gene: NA
V gene: TRBV4-3
J gene: TRBJ2-7
clone size: NA

CDR3 protein: CASSKARNQPQHF
CDR3 DNA: TGTGCCAGCAGCAAAGCAAGAAATCAGCCCCAGCATTTT
D gene: NA
V gene: TRBV21-1
J gene: TRBJ1-5
clone size: NA

CDR3 protein: CASSAIAGAGGEQYF
CDR3 DNA: TGTGCCAGCAGTGCCATAGCGGGAGCCGGAGGCGAGCAGTACTTC
D gene: TRBD2
V gene: TRBV27
J gene: TRBJ2-7
clone size: once

CDR3 protein: CASSIEGGGQEETQYF
CDR3 DNA: TGTGCCAGTAGTATAGAAGGAGGGGGACAGGAAGAGACCCAGTACTTC
D gene: TRBD1
V gene: TRBV19
J gene: TRBJ2-5
clone size: NA

CDR3 protein: CASSVFDGRGPQHF
CDR3 DNA: TGTGCCAGCAGCGTATTTGACGGAAGGGGACCCCAGCATTTT
D gene: NA
V gene: TRBV9
J gene: TRBJ1-5
clone size: NA

CDR3 protein: CASRLSGTYEQYF
CDR3 DNA: TGTGCCAGCAGGCTCAGCGGGACGTACGAGCAGTACTTC
D gene: TRBD2
V gene: TRBV14
J gene: TRBJ2-7
clone size: NA

CDR3 protein: CASTGGETQYF
CDR3 DNA: TGTGCCAGCACCGGCGGAGAGACCCAGTACTTC
D gene: NA
V gene: TRBV7-9
J gene: TRBJ2-5
clone size: NA

CDR3 protein: CASSDGTLGYTF
CDR3 DNA: TGTGCCAGCAGCGACGGGACGCTCGGCTACACCTTC
D gene: NA
V gene: TRBV9
J gene: TRBJ1-2
clone size: NA

CDR3 protein: CASSPVGYGDYGYTF
CDR3 DNA: TGTGCCAGCTCACCCGTCGGTTACGGGGACTATGGCTACACCTTC
D gene: NA
V gene: TRBV18
J gene: TRBJ1-2
clone size: NA

CDR3 protein: CAWSDSNYGYTF
CDR3 DNA: TGTGCCTGGAGTGACAGTAACTATGGCTACACCTTC
D gene: NA
V gene: TRBV30
J gene: TRBJ1-2
clone size: NA

CDR3 protein: CASSSKQGFPDEQFF
CDR3 DNA: TGTGCCAGCAGCTCCAAACAGGGGTTTCCCGATGAGCAGTTCTTC
D gene: TRBD1
V gene: TRBV7-9
J gene: TRBJ2-1
clone size: NA

CDR3 protein: CASSYAGTGYEQYF
CDR3 DNA: TGTGCCAGCAGCTACGCCGGGACAGGCTACGAGCAGTACTTC
D gene: TRBD1
V gene: TRBV11-2
J gene: TRBJ2-7
clone size: NA

CDR3 protein: CASSFSYAYEQYF
CDR3 DNA: TGTGCCAGCAGCTTTTCGTACGCCTACGAGCAGTACTTC
D gene: NA
V gene: TRBV7-9
J gene: TRBJ2-7
clone size: NA

CDR3 protein: CASSSGDYSGANVLTF
CDR3 DNA: TGTGCCAGTAGTTCAGGGGACTACTCTGGGGCCAACGTCCTGACTTTC
D gene: NA
V gene: TRBV19
J gene: TRBJ2-6
clone size: once

CDR3 protein: CASSREPGQWNEQFF
CDR3 DNA: TGTGCCAGCAGCCGAGAGCCGGGACAGTGGAATGAGCAGTTCTTC
D gene: TRBD1
V gene: TRBV7-7
J gene: TRBJ2-1
clone size: NA

CDR3 protein: CASSLREGQETQYF
CDR3 DNA: TGTGCCAGCAGTCTCAGGGAAGGCCAAGAGACCCAGTACTTC
D gene: NA
V gene: TRBV25-1
J gene: TRBJ2-5
clone size: NA

CDR3 protein: CASSLSTWGDQPQHF
CDR3 DNA: TGTGCCAGCAGTTTATCTACCTGGGGGGACCAGCCCCAGCATTTT
D gene: NA
V gene: TRBV27
J gene: TRBJ1-5
clone size: NA

CDR3 protein: CASSEDGYSYEQYF
CDR3 DNA: TGTGCCAGCAGTGAAGATGGGTACTCCTACGAGCAGTACTTC
D gene: NA
V gene: TRBV6-1
J gene: TRBJ2-7
clone size: NA

CDR3 protein: CASSLGDRGANTGELFF
CDR3 DNA: TGTGCCAGCAGCTTAGGGGACAGGGGAGCGAACACCGGGGAGCTGTTTTTT
D gene: TRBD1
V gene: TRBV7-7
J gene: TRBJ2-2
clone size: NA

CDR3 protein: CASSFPGEQYF
CDR3 DNA: TGTGCCAGCAGCTTTCCGGGAGAGCAGTACTTC
D gene: NA
V gene: TRBV11-2
J gene: TRBJ2-7
clone size: NA

CDR3 protein: CASSVRLAGNEQFF
CDR3 DNA: TGTGCCAGCAGCGTAAGACTAGCTGGGAATGAGCAGTTCTTC
D gene: TRBD2
V gene: TRBV9
J gene: TRBJ2-1
clone size: NA

CDR3 protein: CASSQASGRNEQYF
CDR3 DNA: TGCGCCAGCAGCCAAGCTAGCGGGAGGAACGAGCAGTACTTC
D gene: TRBD2
V gene: TRBV4-3
J gene: TRBJ2-7
clone size: once

CDR3 protein: CASSSTGATNTEAFF
CDR3 DNA: TGCGCCAGCAGCTCGACAGGGGCTACGAACACTGAAGCTTTCTTT
D gene: TRBD1
V gene: TRBV5-1
J gene: TRBJ1-1
clone size: NA

CDR3 protein: CASKSWTGAGGYTF
CDR3 DNA: TGTGCCAGCAAATCCTGGACAGGGGCTGGGGGCTACACCTTC
D gene: TRBD1
V gene: TRBV28
J gene: TRBJ1-2
clone size: once

CDR3 protein: CASSDDRASYEQYF
CDR3 DNA: TGTGCCAGTAGCGACGACAGGGCCTCCTACGAGCAGTACTTC
D gene: TRBD1
V gene: TRBV19
J gene: TRBJ2-7
clone size: NA